The sequence of this T cell receptor (beta chain) was determined in a study of CD8+CD57+ T cells in acquired aplastic anemia. Looking at the study overall: Mean DNA quantity obtained from sorted CD4+ and CD8+ cells was around 3.2 ug.

Investigators profiled TCR beta VDJ and CDR3 from genomic DNA template. MiXCR, run by TCRdb on the reads, gives a single entry per CDR3 protein. In the table there are 150,000 to 200,000 distinct CDR3 sequences, less than 60% of which are singletons. There are 11 residues in the CDR3. The ends were cut back, 1 base at V and 10 bases at J, with 7 bases in the middle. Germline V gene lookup returns CDR1 KGHDR and CDR2 SFDVKD. A word on this clonotype: The antigen is undetermined.

Study observations and caveats: Between patients and controls, about 30 CD8+ CDR3 sequences were found in common.

Patients included in sequencing had previously demonstrated CD8+CD57+ cell expansion by flow cytometry. The sample was sorted CD4+, CD8+, or CD8+CD57+ T cells (not recorded which) from PBMCs. The sequence came from a human donor with aplastic anemia. V usage is TRBV24-1 and J usage is TRBJ2-7, with D perhaps matching TRBD1 (5 bases). The CDR3 DNA reads TGTGCCACCAGTGATTTAGGACACCAGTACTTC. Translated, it gives CATSDLGHQYF.